This T cell receptor (beta chain) originates from a study of early T cells in non-severe SARS-CoV-2 infection. Study background: The sequenced material was bulk RNA from unsorted whole blood, and its chains were unpaired.

The CDR3 covers 15 residues. Germline CDR1 LGHDT, CDR2 YNNKEL (reference sequence). V was pared by 3 bases and J by 5 bases, with 15 bases between. With respect to this clonotype: Its target is not known.

Study-level findings and limits: The matching step, a VDJdb search, favored anti-spike CD8 responses and missed private and CD4 specificities.

Unique molecular identifiers tagged individual cDNA molecules. TCRdb reanalysed the 5' RACE reads using MiXCR and keeps one entry per CDR3 protein. The sample records roughly 28,000 distinct CDR3 sequences, 4% to 5.5% being singletons. The sample consisted of whole blood. The sequence was collected from an adult who was a healthcare worker with PCR-confirmed SARS-CoV-2 infection or an uninfected control (not recorded which). The chain couples TRBV3-1 to TRBJ2-3; no firm D call. For the CDR3, the DNA is TGTGCCAGCAGCCACGGTCGGACCGATGGAGATACGCAGTATTTT. The encoded protein is CASSHGRTDGDTQYF.